Following are 14 T cell receptor beta chains from one sample sequenced in a study of EBV T-cell therapy then PD-1 blockade in nasopharyngeal carcinoma. Which antigens these TCRs recognize remains unknown. Profiling relied on immunoSEQ multiplex PCR, and the TCRdb table lists in-frame clones only, not all of them. The repertoire includes about 22,000 clones, about 79% of them detected once, and 20% to 25% sits in the top ten. Treatment here: AdE1-LMPpoly-expanded autologous EBV-specific T-cell therapy followed by anti-PD-1 nivolumab. The starting material was CD8+ T cells from blood, obtained at day -245 from a patient whose treatment included autologous EBV-specific T cells and nivolumab. Receptors were obtained from a man between 40 and 49 years old with nasopharyngeal carcinoma.

Judged by abundance, this clone is medium-sized. This chain links TRBV7-2 with TRBJ1-6; the D is unclear. V lost 5 bases and J lost 9, with 17 bases in between. Germline values: CDR1 SGHTA, CDR2 FQGNSA. The CDR3 runs to 15 residues. CDR3 sequence: CASSPTSGWTSPLHF. The CDR3 bases are TGTGCCAGCAGCCCCACCTCCGGGTGGACTTCACCCCTCCACTTT.

This chain connects TRBV7-9 to TRBJ2-1, with 9 bases matching TRBD1. Trimming removed 5 bases from V and 7 bases from J; junction bases left unmatched: 6. Looked up from germline, CDR1 is SEHNR and CDR2 is FQNEAQ (reference sequence). The CDR3 spans 14 residues. Written as DNA, the CDR3 is TGTGCCAGCAGCGCGGGGGACAGGGAGAATGAGCAGTTCTTC. Translated, it gives CASSAGDRENEQFF.

The genes are TRBV10-3 and TRBJ2-5; the D gene is possibly TRBD1 (5 bases). The V end lost 2 bases, the J end lost 4 bases, and 14 bases lay between the germline ends. The CDR3 has 15 amino acids. Germline V gives CDR1 ENHRY, CDR2 SYGVKD. The CDR3 region has the DNA TGTGCCATCAGTGAGGGGGCAGGGCAGGGAGAGACCCAGTACTTC. Translation: CAISEGAGQGETQYF.

This chain connects TRBV19 to TRBJ2-7; unclear D gene. CDR3 length equals 11 residues. Trimming pared 8 bases from V and 3 bases from J, leaving 8 bases between. Germline CDR1 LNHDA, CDR2 SQIVND (reference sequence). The CDR3 here is CASGLGYEQYF. In DNA, the CDR3 is TGTGCCAGTGGCTTGGGCTACGAGCAGTACTTC. The variable domain in full, completed from reference TRBV19 and TRBJ2-7, reads DGGITQSPKYLFRKEGQNVTLSCEQNLNHDAMYWYRQDPGQGLRLIYYSQIVNDFQKGDIAEGYSVSREKKESFPLTVTSAQKNPTAFYLCASGLGYEQYFGPGTRLTVT.

V usage is TRBV7-3 and J usage is TRBJ2-1, with D possibly called TRBD1 or TRBD2 (6 bases each). The CDR3 consists of 15 residues. Trimming stripped 3 bases from V and 9 bases from J, with 18 bases between. Per the germline V gene, CDR1 is SGHTA and CDR2 is FQGTGA. The CDR3 reads CASSFTLGGASEQFF. In DNA form, the CDR3 reads TGTGCCAGCAGCTTTACCCTGGGGGGCGCGTCTGAGCAGTTCTTC.

Details on this clone: The junction does not match germline at one end; this may be a read error. The CDR3 DNA follows: TGCAGCGTAGAAGGGAAGACGTCTTTAGGTGGGGCCAACGTCCTGACTTTC. Protein sequence: CSVEGKTSLGGANVLTF. The chain is built from TRBV29-1 and TRBJ2-6; D is unclear. There are 17 residues in the CDR3. Germline V gene data show CDR1 as SQVTM and CDR2 as ANQGSEA. Supplemented by reference TRBV29-1 and TRBJ2-6, the full variable domain reads SAVISQKPSRDICQRGTSLTIQCQVDSQVTMMFWYRQQPGQSLTLIATANQGSEATYESGFVIDKFPISRPNLTFSTLTVSNMSPEDSSIYLCSVEGKTSLGGANVLTFGAGSRLTVL.

The chain employs TRBV19 and TRBJ2-5, with D perhaps matching TRBD1 (7 bases). Trimming stripped 6 bases from V and 5 bases from J, with 19 bases between. CDR1 and CDR2 from the germline V gene are LNHDA and SQIVND (reference sequence). The CDR3 loop spans 15 amino acids. The CDR3 protein is CASRPTGTAGETQYF. CDR3 nucleotide sequence: TGTGCCAGTAGGCCGACCGGGACAGCGGGCGAGACCCAGTACTTC.

The chain joins TRBV27 to TRBJ1-5; D remains ambiguous. The CDR3 loop spans 13 amino acids. The germline gives CDR1 MNHEY, CDR2 SMNVEV (reference sequence). With 8 bases removed from V and 2 bases from J, the gap between germline ends came to 10 bases. Here the CDR3 reads CASALMGNQPQHF. The CDR3 DNA follows: TGTGCCAGCGCCCTGATGGGCAATCAGCCCCAGCATTTT.

The chain links TRBV4-1 to TRBJ1-5; 8 nucleotides line up with TRBD1. This CDR3 contains 13 residues. Germline lookup yields CDR1 MGHRA and CDR2 YSYEKL. After removal of 4 bases from V and 7 bases from J, the junction contained 3 bases not matched to a gene. The CDR3 coding sequence is TGCGCCAGCAGCCCAGGGGGCGGACAGCCCCAGCATTTT. It translates to CASSPGGGQPQHF.

V gene TRBV25-1 combines with J gene TRBJ1-3; D unclear. V dropped 6 bases and J dropped 4 bases, with 4 bases sitting between them. The CDR3 is 11 amino acids. Germline V gene lookup returns CDR1 MGHDK and CDR2 SYGVNS. The CDR3 sequence: CASSPGNTIYF. The CDR3 nucleotides read TGTGCCAGCAGCCCCGGAAACACCATATATTTT.

J is TRBJ1-6 and V is TRBV27; D not resolved. The germline gives CDR1 MNHEY, CDR2 SMNVEV (reference sequence). V shed 3 bases and J shed 0 bases, with 12 bases lying between them. This CDR3 comprises 17 residues. The chain's CDR3 is CASSFSGVNSYNSPLHF. The CDR3 nucleotides read TGTGCCAGCAGTTTTTCGGGTGTGAACTCCTATAATTCACCCCTCCACTTT.

The genes are TRBV28 and TRBJ2-7; 9 nucleotides match TRBD1. V lost 6 bases and J lost 0; bases outside the gene matches: 3. Per the germline V gene, CDR1 is MDHEN and CDR2 is SYDVKM. CDR3 size: 14 residues. The CDR3 DNA is TGTGCCAGCAGGGGGACAGGGAGCTCCTACGAGCAGTACTTC. Translation gives CASRGTGSSYEQYF.

This clone is medium-sized (0.01 to 0.1%) by share. The chain uses TRBV6-5 and TRBJ2-1; 7 positions agree with TRBD2. The CDR3 is made up of 14 amino acids. Germline values: CDR1 MNHEY, CDR2 SVGAGI. V gave up 2 bases and J gave up 6 bases; unmatched junction bases: 4. The CDR3 sequence: CASSYRGEVNEQFF. Here the CDR3 DNA reads TGTGCCAGCAGTTACCGGGGGGAGGTCAATGAGCAGTTCTTC.

In nucleotides, the CDR3 is TGTGCCAGCAGTTTCCTAGTCGTCTCCGGGGAGCTGTTTTTT. Its protein product is CASSFLVVSGELFF. The J gene is TRBJ2-2, the V gene TRBV27; D unclear. The CDR3 covers 14 residues. The V end lost 3 bases, the J end lost 6 bases, and 11 bases lay between the germline ends. Germline V CDR1 and CDR2: MNHEY, SMNVEV (reference sequence).